The 26 T cell receptor beta chains given below trace back to one sample, sequenced in a study of tumor-infiltrating lymphocytes in localized non-small cell lung cancer. Sequencing used immunoSEQ multiplex PCR; TCRdb keeps in-frame clones, though not all of them. The repertoire holds 13,000 or so clones, with roughly 74% as singletons. The sequenced sample was uninvolved lung tissue not adjacent to the tumor. The receptors here all came from a human donor with non-small cell lung cancer.

The chain is built from TRBV28 and TRBJ1-6; D unclear. The CDR3 is 13 amino acids. In germline, CDR1 is MDHEN, CDR2 SYDVKM. Trimming shortened V by 6 bases and J by 10 bases, and 13 bases separated the two germline ends. The CDR3 DNA reads TGTGCCAGCAGCCCCCTTCGGAGCTCACCCCTCCACTTT. Amino acid sequence: CASSPLRSSPLHF.

Here the CDR3 DNA reads TGTGCCAGCAGCGGAAGTGGAGGGTGGATCACTGAAGCTTTCTTT. Translating it yields CASSGSGGWITEAFF. This rearrangement joins TRBV5-6 to TRBJ1-1; D is unresolved. V lost 4 bases and J lost 4, with 17 bases in between. This CDR3 has 15 residues. Germline V CDR1 and CDR2: SGHDT, YYEEEE.

V and J are TRBV9 and TRBJ2-4; maybe TRBD1 (6 bases). V lost 3 bases and J 9 bases, leaving 16 bases between the germline ends. The CDR3 loop spans 14 amino acids. Germline assignment: CDR1 SGDLS and CDR2 YYNGEE. CDR3 coding DNA: TGTGCCAGCAGCGGGTTAAACAGGGATAGCATTCAGTACTTC. Translation: CASSGLNRDSIQYF.

This rearrangement joins TRBV7-9 to TRBJ2-7, with TRBD2 matching 9 bases. The CDR3 sequence is 14 residues long. Germline V gene data show CDR1 as SEHNR and CDR2 as FQNEAQ (reference sequence). V gave up 4 bases and J gave up 7 bases; unmatched junction bases: 8. The CDR3, as DNA: TGTGCCAGCAGCTCGGCTAGCGGGATTTGGGAGCAGTACTTC. Protein: CASSSASGIWEQYF. Full variable domain (outside the CDR3, taken from reference TRBV7-9 and TRBJ2-7): DTGVSQNPRHKITKRGQNVTFRCDPISEHNRLYWYRQTLGQGPEFLTYFQNEAQLEKSRLLSDRFSAERPKGSFSTLEIQRTEQGDSAMYLCASSSASGIWEQYFGPGTRLTVT.

J is TRBJ2-7 and V is TRBV30; perhaps TRBD2 as D (7 bases). The germline gives CDR1 GTSNPN, CDR2 SVGIG (reference sequence). The CDR3 runs 15 residues. Trimming pared 2 bases from V and 4 bases from J, leaving 18 bases between. CDR3 loop: CAWSPRGAGFYEQYF. Here the CDR3 DNA reads TGTGCCTGGAGTCCACGGGGGGCCGGTTTTTACGAGCAGTACTTC.

This clone is deemed medium-sized. The V gene is TRBV29-1, the J gene TRBJ1-5, with D maybe TRBD1 (5 bases). Trimming cost V 5 bases and J 3 bases, with 17 bases left between them. CDR3 length equals 15 residues. Germline V lookup: CDR1 SQVTM, CDR2 ANQGSEA. The CDR3 DNA reads TGCAGCGTTTCACTCGGGGGGGGTATCAATCAGCCCCAGCATTTT. Residues: CSVSLGGGINQPQHF.

The V and J genes are TRBV4-3 and TRBJ1-2; 7 bases line up with TRBD1. CDR3 length: 14 residues. Germline assignment: CDR1 LGHNA and CDR2 YSLEER. Trimming cost V 3 bases and J 2 bases; bases outside gene matches: 3. The CDR3 nucleotides are TGCGCCAGCAGCCAGGCAGGGGGAAACTATGGCTACACCTTC. It translates to CASSQAGGNYGYTF.

The gene calls are TRBV7-9 and TRBJ1-5; D uncertain. CDR1 is SEHNR and CDR2 is FQNEAQ in the germline V gene (reference sequence). V was shortened by 5 bases and J by 0 bases, with 8 bases between the two germline ends. The CDR3 is 14 residues long. CDR3 nucleotides: TGTGCCAGCAGCGCAGCTAATAGCAATCAGCCCCAGCATTTT. Its translation: CASSAANSNQPQHF.

The chain uses TRBV5-1 and TRBJ1-4; no definite D call. CDR3 length: 15 residues. With 0 bases removed from V and 5 bases from J, the gap between germline ends came to 11 bases. In germline, CDR1 is SGHRS, CDR2 YFSETQ. The CDR3: CASSLVAGQNEKLFF. CDR3 bases: TGCGCCAGCAGCTTGGTTGCGGGCCAGAATGAAAAACTGTTTTTT.

The J gene is TRBJ1-4, the V gene TRBV6-5; the match to TRBD1 covers 10 bases. Germline V gene data show CDR1 as MNHEY and CDR2 as SVGAGI. The junction had 2 bases not matched to a gene; V was cut back by 6 bases and J by 4 bases. The CDR3 sequence is 14 residues long. CDR3 amino acids: CASRRTGGNEKLFF. Here the CDR3 DNA reads TGTGCCAGCAGGCGGACAGGGGGTAATGAAAAACTGTTTTTT.

This clone is large. This chain joins TRBV18 and TRBJ2-3, with D uncertain. V gave up 2 bases and J gave up 5 bases, with 14 bases separating them. The CDR3 is made up of 15 amino acids. Germline V gives CDR1 KGHSH, CDR2 LQKENI. The CDR3 reads CASSPVGYSLDTQYF. CDR3 DNA sequence: TGTGCCAGCTCACCAGTAGGGTATTCTCTAGATACGCAGTATTTT.

The chain's CDR3 is CASSPPGRRTDTQYF. The CDR3 nucleotides are TGTGCCAGCAGCCCACCGGGACGCCGCACAGATACGCAGTATTTT. The V call is TRBV7-9, the J call TRBJ2-3; the D gene could be TRBD1 or TRBD2 (5 bases each). The CDR3 spans 15 residues. Germline values: CDR1 SEHNR, CDR2 FQNEAQ (reference sequence). The ends were cut back, 5 bases at V and 1 base at J, with 13 bases in the middle.

The rearrangement joins TRBV6-5 to TRBJ2-1; either TRBD1 or TRBD2 may supply D (5 bases each). The CDR3 is 14 residues long. Germline CDR1 MNHEY, CDR2 SVGAGI. The V end lost 10 bases, the J end lost 6 bases, and 19 bases lay between the germline ends. The CDR3 reads CATKGPRSINEQFF. As DNA, the CDR3 is TGTGCCACCAAGGGACCCCGGTCGATCAATGAGCAGTTCTTC.

CDR3 sequence (DNA): TGTGCCAGTAGTATAGATCACCAGGGATTTGAAGCTTTCTTT. Translated, it gives CASSIDHQGFEAFF. The chain links TRBV19 to TRBJ1-1; D possibly corresponds to TRBD1 (5 bases). V shed 0 bases and J shed 7 bases, with 12 bases lying between them. The CDR3 runs 14 residues. Germline V gives CDR1 LNHDA, CDR2 SQIVND (reference sequence).

The chain is built from TRBV27 and TRBJ2-1, with TRBD1 matching 7 bases. The junction had 6 bases not matched to a gene; V was cut back by 3 bases and J by 4 bases. The CDR3 sequence is 15 residues long. CDR1 MNHEY and CDR2 SMNVEV come from the germline V gene (reference sequence). CDR3 sequence (DNA): TGTGCCAGCAGTTTTGAGACAGGGATATACAATGAGCAGTTCTTC. This translates into CASSFETGIYNEQFF.

The CDR3 sequence is CSGRREETQYF. DNA for the CDR3: TGCAGTGGACGGCGAGAAGAGACCCAGTACTTC. This chain connects TRBV20-1 to TRBJ2-5; no clear D gene. Trimming cost V 7 bases and J 3 bases, with 9 bases left between them. The CDR3 covers 11 residues. Germline CDR1 and CDR2: DFQATT and SNEGSKA (reference sequence).

The chain has TRBV5-1 and TRBJ2-3, with 8 bases aligning to TRBD1. Germline loops: CDR1 SGHRS, CDR2 YFSETQ. The CDR3 contains 19 residues. V lost 2 bases, J lost 0 bases, and 14 bases stayed unmatched. The CDR3 coding sequence is TGCGCCAGCAGCTTATCGGACAGGGTCCTACCTCCTAGCACAGATACGCAGTATTTT. Its translation: CASSLSDRVLPPSTDTQYF.

This chain uses TRBV27 with TRBJ2-3, with TRBD2 identical over 8 bases. From germline, CDR1 is MNHEY and CDR2 SMNVEV (reference sequence). V trimming: 5 bases; J trimming: 0 bases; junction bases outside the gene matches: 10. This CDR3 comprises 17 residues. The CDR3 nucleotides read TGTGCCAGCAGTCCCATTAGACTAGCGCTGAGCACAGATACGCAGTATTTT. It codes for CASSPIRLALSTDTQYF.

The V gene is TRBV19, the J gene TRBJ1-1; D is ambiguous. Germline V gene sequence: CDR1 LNHDA, CDR2 SQIVND (reference sequence). The V and J ends lost 5 bases and 0 bases respectively, with 7 bases between them. The CDR3 sequence is 13 residues long. CDR3 loop: CASSLAMNTEAFF. In nucleotides, the CDR3 is TGTGCCAGTAGTTTAGCTATGAACACTGAAGCTTTCTTT.

This clone is termed medium-sized. At one end, the junction sequence differs from germline, possibly due to a read error. V usage is TRBV11-3 and J usage is TRBJ2-7; D remains unclear. The CDR3 is made up of 13 amino acids. Germline V gene sequence: CDR1 SGHNT, CDR2 YENEEA. CDR3 DNA sequence: TGTGCCAGCAGCTACCCTACCTCCGACGAGCAGTACTTC. This translates into CASSYPTSDEQYF.

The chain has TRBV30 and TRBJ2-7, with 11 bases that match TRBD1. CDR3 length: 14 residues. With V trimmed by 5 bases and J by 4 bases, 7 bases remained unmatched. CDR1 and CDR2 (germline): GTSNPN, SVGIG (reference sequence). For the CDR3, the DNA is TGTGCCTGGGAAACGGGGACAGGGGGGTACGAGCAGTACTTC. Translation gives CAWETGTGGYEQYF. The full variable domain, with the rest looked up from reference TRBV30 and TRBJ2-7, is SQTIHQWPATLVQPVGSPLSLECTVEGTSNPNLYWYRQAAGRGLQLLFYSVGIGQISSEVPQNLSASRPQDRQFILSSKKLLLSDSGFYLCAWETGTGGYEQYFGPGTRLTVT.

The chain links TRBV7-2 to TRBJ2-7, with TRBD2 matching over 8 bases. Germline V gene data show CDR1 as SGHTA and CDR2 as FQGNSA. V lost 0 bases to trimming and J lost 7 bases; unmatched junction nucleotides: 5. There are 14 residues in the CDR3. CDR3 DNA: TGTGCCAGCAGCTTAGCGGGCGGGGGGAGAGAGCAGTACTTC. Translated, it gives CASSLAGGGREQYF.

This chain uses TRBV30 with TRBJ2-1, with D unclear. Trimming left V 0 bases short and J 6 bases short, with 9 bases between. Looked up from germline, CDR1 is GTSNPN and CDR2 is SVGIG (reference sequence). The CDR3 runs to 13 residues. CDR3 bases: TGTGCCTGGAGTGTTAGTACAGTCAATGAGCAGTTCTTC. Its protein is CAWSVSTVNEQFF.

The rearrangement links TRBV5-4 to TRBJ1-2; the D is unclear. With 0 bases removed from V and 0 bases from J, the gap between germline ends came to 9 bases. CDR1 and CDR2 (germline): SGHNT, YYREEE (reference sequence). The CDR3 runs 15 residues. The CDR3 is CASSLGQNPNYGYTF. DNA of the CDR3: TGTGCCAGCAGCTTGGGGCAGAACCCTAACTATGGCTACACCTTC.

This rearrangement joins TRBV19 to TRBJ1-2; D may be TRBD1 (5 bases). Germline CDR1 reads LNHDA; CDR2 reads SQIVND (reference sequence). This CDR3 has 15 amino acids. The germline V and J ends were trimmed by 3 bases and 6 bases, with 17 bases remaining between them. CDR3 DNA sequence: TGTGCCAGTAGTATGAATCTTCTGGGGACCAATGGCTACACCTTC. Translated: CASSMNLLGTNGYTF.

The chain is built from TRBV19 and TRBJ1-2; maybe TRBD1 (5 bases). Germline V CDR1 and CDR2: LNHDA, SQIVND (reference sequence). The V end lost 0 bases, the J end lost 0 bases, and 11 bases lay between the germline ends. This CDR3 contains 16 residues. CDR3 region: CASSIDWGSSNYGYTF. The CDR3 region has the DNA TGTGCCAGTAGTATAGATTGGGGCAGCTCTAACTATGGCTACACCTTC. The variable domain in full, completed from reference TRBV19 and TRBJ1-2, reads DGGITQSPKYLFRKEGQNVTLSCEQNLNHDAMYWYRQDPGQGLRLIYYSQIVNDFQKGDIAEGYSVSREKKESFPLTVTSAQKNPTAFYLCASSIDWGSSNYGYTFGSGTRLTVV.